These T cell receptor beta chains were read from a single sample in a study of OX40 agonist ivuxolimab in advanced cancers. Sequencing was performed with immunoSEQ multiplex PCR; in TCRdb, only in-frame clones are kept and a portion is missing. The top ten hold approximately 0.44% of the sample, which has around 60,000 clones, approximately 89% seen once. Sequences were derived from CD4+ or CD8+ T cells sorted from blood, sampled in a trial of the OX40 agonist ivuxolimab. These receptors were collected from an adult with an advanced solid tumor such as melanoma, head and neck, liver or kidney cancer. Each CDR3 is given with its conserved first and last residue. A D gene is named only where the DNA matches it firmly. Rows may omit the clone size; those that give it use once, few, many or a size class.

CDR3 length	V gene	clone size	J gene	D gene	CDR3 protein
14	TRBV30	.	TRBJ1-5	.	CAWSVGGLGQPQHF
16	TRBV11-2	.	TRBJ2-2	.	CASSFPRQYPTGELFF
16	TRBV19	once	TRBJ1-1	.	CASSIGSGQVNTEAFF
15	TRBV7-6	.	TRBJ1-1	.	CASSLGGRGNTEAFF
10	TRBV20-1	.	TRBJ2-7	.	CSVLSHEQYF
16	TRBV19	.	TRBJ1-1	.	CASTLSGAGVNTEAFF
13	TRBV28	.	TRBJ1-2	TRBD1	CASSDRGPYGYTF
14	TRBV7-2	.	TRBJ2-7	TRBD2	CASSLYLAGDGQYF
12	TRBV7-2	.	TRBJ1-2	.	CASSLALAGYTF
12	TRBV11-2	.	TRBJ2-2	.	CASSKNTGELFF
15	TRBV6-6	.	TRBJ2-5	TRBD1	CASSYPQASGGTQYF
14	TRBV19	.	TRBJ2-1	.	CASSDLTSPKEQFF
13	TRBV6-5	.	TRBJ2-3	TRBD1	CASSFGRGDTQYF
14	TRBV25-1	.	TRBJ1-3	.	CASLPNLSGNTIYF
15	TRBV27	few	TRBJ2-5	.	CASSLGLAMRETQYF
16	TRBV18	.	TRBJ2-2	TRBD1	CASSPIPGQVTGELFF
13	TRBV19	.	TRBJ2-1	.	CASSIDSYNEQFF
11	TRBV20-1	.	TRBJ2-5	.	CSASLQETQYF
16	TRBV19	.	TRBJ1-1	.	CASSPGGRGQNTEAFF
13	TRBV7-2	.	TRBJ1-4	.	CASSPQGDEKLFF
15	TRBV6-6	.	TRBJ2-6	.	CASSRHPSGANVLTF
15	TRBV18	.	TRBJ1-1	TRBD1	CASSPWTGRTTEAFF
16	TRBV4-2	.	TRBJ2-2	.	CASSQDLQPNTGELFF
20	TRBV5-1	.	TRBJ2-1	TRBD2	CASSLEDIGLAGSSYNEQFF
14	TRBV2	.	TRBJ2-7	.	CASSAGPGAYEQYF
16	TRBV19	.	TRBJ2-7	.	CASSIAGSDASYEQYF
14	TRBV6-1	.	TRBJ1-1	.	CASTRQTMNTEAFF
17	TRBV29-1	.	TRBJ2-7	.	CSVALAGQRGSSYEQYF
16	TRBV2	.	TRBJ1-2	TRBD1	CASSESRTGFDYGYTF
15	TRBV5-1	.	TRBJ1-1	.	CASSFSGAVNTEAFF
14	TRBV7-7	.	TRBJ2-5	.	CASSLVLFQETQYF
15	TRBV6-5	.	TRBJ2-2	TRBD2	CASSRLAVNTGELFF
16	TRBV18	.	TRBJ2-1	.	CASSPRRAGMNNEQFF
13	TRBV6-1	.	TRBJ2-2	.	CASSIPQAGELFF
17	TRBV29-1	.	TRBJ2-1	TRBD1	CSVEVGLTGQVNNEQFF
16	TRBV19	.	TRBJ2-2	.	CASSGPTGYASGELFF
15	TRBV9	.	TRBJ1-1	TRBD1	CASSVQDRGGTEAFF